The 5 T cell receptor beta chains below come from one sample, sequenced in a study of T cells after yellow fever vaccination. MiXCR, run by TCRdb on the 5' RACE reads, gives a single entry per CDR3 protein. The sample has around 360,000 distinct CDR3 sequences; around 10% are singletons. This specimen was PBMCs, taken on the day of the first yellow fever vaccination. These receptor sequences come from a man between 18 and 29 years old who received the YFV17D yellow fever vaccine.

The chain combines TRBV6-1 with TRBJ2-2; TRBD2 matches at 11 bases. From germline, CDR1 is MNHNS and CDR2 SASEGT. V lost 2 bases and J lost 2; bases outside the gene matches: 1. The CDR3 runs to 16 residues. The CDR3 protein is CASSELAGGNTGELFF. DNA of the CDR3: TGTGCCAGCAGTGAACTAGCGGGGGGCAACACCGGGGAGCTGTTTTTT.

CDR3 nucleotides: TGTGCCAGCTCACCGCTTCTAGCGGGTAGCACAGATACGCAGTATTTT. Translating it yields CASSPLLAGSTDTQYF. This chain connects TRBV18 to TRBJ2-3, with 8 bases fitting TRBD2. Germline assignment: CDR1 KGHSH and CDR2 LQKENI. V shed 3 bases, J shed 0 bases, and the junction held 5 bases outside the gene matches. This CDR3 comprises 16 residues.

The V and J genes are TRBV5-5 and TRBJ2-2; a possible D gene is TRBD2 (5 bases). V lost 1 base, J lost 0 bases, and 13 bases lay in between. Germline assignment: CDR1 SGHKS and CDR2 YYEKEE (reference sequence). This CDR3 spans 17 amino acids. The CDR3 loop is CASSLRTHLSNTGELFF. CDR3 nucleotides: TGTGCCAGCAGCTTGAGGACTCATCTCTCGAACACCGGGGAGCTGTTTTTT.

In the case of this clonotype: Its ends do not fully match the called genes, so a read error is possible. The rearrangement joins TRBV19 to TRBJ2-2; D possibly matches TRBD1 or TRBD2 (5 bases each). This CDR3 has 15 residues. Per the germline V gene, CDR1 is LNHDA and CDR2 is SQIVND (reference sequence). The CDR3 reads CASSIFWGNAGELFF. The CDR3 DNA sequence: TGTGCCAGTAGTATCTTTTGGGGGAACGCCGGGGAGCTGTTTTTT. Supplemented by reference TRBV19 and TRBJ2-2, the full variable domain reads DGGITQSPKYLFRKEGQNVTLSCEQNLNHDAMYWYRQDPGQGLRLIYYSQIVNDFQKGDIAEGYSVSREKKESFPLTVTSAQKNPTAFYLCASSIFWGNAGELFFGEGSRLTVL.

The chain has TRBV7-3 and TRBJ2-1; D is unclear. CDR1 is SGHTA and CDR2 is FQGTGA in the germline V gene. CDR3 length: 13 amino acids. The V and J ends lost 4 bases and 9 bases respectively, with 13 bases between them. CDR3 sequence (DNA): TGTGCCAGCAGCTCCGGTTCCTCTAGTGAGCAGTTCTTC. Protein product: CASSSGSSSEQFF.